This TCR beta chain was sequenced during a study of T cell changes during pregnancy in multiple sclerosis. Repertoires were generated with immunoSEQ multiplex PCR, while TCRdb's copy carries only in-frame clones and drops some. In the table there are 45,000 to 55,000 clones, 80% to 95% of which are singletons. The germline CDR1 and CDR2 sequences are SNHLY and FYNNEI. V gave up 0 bases and J gave up 5 bases, with 7 bases separating them. The CDR3 length is 13 residues. This specimen was CD4+ T cells from peripheral blood mononuclear cells, taken in the second trimester of pregnancy. The chain couples TRBV2 to TRBJ2-5, with D hard to call. The sequence derives from a female donor in good health, enrolled as a control in a pregnancy study. The CDR3 is CASSEAPRETQYF. Here the CDR3 DNA reads TGTGCCAGCAGTGAAGCCCCGAGGGAGACCCAGTACTTC. Supplemented by reference TRBV2 and TRBJ2-5, the full variable domain reads EPEVTQTPSHQVTQMGQEVILRCVPISNHLYFYWYRQILGQKVEFLVSFYNNEISEKSEIFDDQFSVERPDGSNFTLKIRSTKLEDSAMYFCASSEAPRETQYFGPGTRLLVL.